Below are 7 T cell receptor beta chains sequenced from a single sample in a study of cytomegalovirus exposure and HLA in healthy donors. Assay used: immunoSEQ multiplex PCR; TCRdb lists only in-frame clones, some missing. The sample carries over 200,000 clones, 85% to 90% recorded once. Sequencing used PBMCs. These receptors came from a young woman in good health and CMV-seronegative.

The rearrangement uses TRBV25-1 and TRBJ1-2; D may be TRBD1 (5 bases). V was shortened by 1 base and J by 9 bases, with 9 bases between the two germline ends. The CDR3 spans 12 residues. Germline V gene lookup returns CDR1 MGHDK and CDR2 SYGVNS. DNA for the CDR3: TGTGCCAGCAGTGAATTGGGGGGTAGCTACACCTTC. Translation: CASSELGGSYTF.

The rearrangement joins TRBV28 to TRBJ1-2, with D maybe TRBD1 (6 bases). Deletions cut 2 bases from V and 4 bases from J, with 14 bases between. The CDR3 consists of 15 residues. From germline, CDR1 is MDHEN and CDR2 SYDVKM. The CDR3 DNA is TGTGCCAGCAGTTTAGGCTGGGGGCGTCTCTATGGCTACACCTTC. Amino acid sequence: CASSLGWGRLYGYTF.

This sequence joins TRBV7-9 and TRBJ2-5, with a possible D match to TRBD2 (6 bases). Trimming took 4 bases from V and 5 from J, leaving 17 bases between them. The germline V gene has CDR1 SEHNR and CDR2 FQNEAQ (reference sequence). The CDR3 is 15 residues long. DNA for the CDR3: TGTGCCAGCAGCTCCCGACTAGAGGCGTGGGAGACCCAGTACTTC. This sequence encodes CASSSRLEAWETQYF.

J is TRBJ2-7 and V is TRBV28; perhaps TRBD1 as D (6 bases). Germline CDR1 MDHEN, CDR2 SYDVKM. V lost 7 bases, J lost 3 bases, and 22 bases lay in between. CDR3 length: 16 residues. Here the CDR3 reads CASIRGGAGGLYEQYF. CDR3 coding DNA: TGTGCCAGCATCCGTGGGGGCGCGGGCGGACTCTACGAGCAGTACTTC.

The chain combines TRBV28 with TRBJ2-1; possible D gene TRBD2, 6 bases. V dropped 5 bases and J dropped 3 bases, with 17 bases sitting between them. Germline loops: CDR1 MDHEN, CDR2 SYDVKM. This CDR3 is built from 16 residues. The CDR3 spells CASSDLLAGNYNEQFF. The DNA for the CDR3 is TGTGCCAGCAGTGACTTACTAGCCGGTAACTACAATGAGCAGTTCTTC.

The V gene is TRBV7-9, the J gene TRBJ2-7; 11 nucleotides align to TRBD1. The germline gives CDR1 SEHNR, CDR2 FQNEAQ (reference sequence). Losses at the gene ends were 5 bases for V and 3 bases for J; bases not matched to a gene: 3. CDR3 length: 14 amino acids. The CDR3 spells CASSVGQGGYEQYF. CDR3 DNA sequence: TGTGCCAGCAGCGTGGGACAGGGGGGCTACGAGCAGTACTTC.

The V gene is TRBV30, the J gene TRBJ1-2; D gene unclear. Germline loops: CDR1 GTSNPN, CDR2 SVGIG (reference sequence). The V end was cut by 0 bases, the J end by 5 bases, with 7 bases between. This CDR3 has 12 residues. The CDR3 DNA follows: TGTGCCTGGAGTGTACTCCTGTATGGCTACACCTTC. Amino acid sequence: CAWSVLLYGYTF.